This record covers a single T cell receptor beta chain. The repertoire was sequenced with immunoSEQ multiplex PCR; TCRdb's copy has only in-frame clones and lacks some. The profile shows approximately 110,000 clones, approximately 90% of them singletons. This sample is part of a study of T cells after somatic rescue of genetic block. Trimming took 4 bases from V and 4 from J, leaving 8 bases between them. Per the germline V gene, CDR1 is SGHRS and CDR2 is YFSETQ. This CDR3 region has 12 residues. The sequence derives from a woman aged 18 to 35. This chain links TRBV5-1 with TRBJ1-2, with a possible D match to TRBD1 (5 bases). Sequenced: peripheral blood mononuclear cells (PBMCs). CDR3 protein: CASSEGSYGYTF. DNA of the CDR3: TGCGCCAGCAGCGAGGGGAGCTATGGCTACACCTTC. The full variable domain, with the rest looked up from reference TRBV5-1 and TRBJ1-2, is KAGVTQTPRYLIKTRGQQVTLSCSPISGHRSVSWYQQTPGQGLQFLFEYFSETQRNKGNFPGRFSGRQFSNSRSEMNVSTLELGDSALYLCASSEGSYGYTFGSGTRLTVV.